The entry below describes one T cell receptor beta chain. This specimen belongs to a study of blood T cell repertoires in COVID-19. TCRdb's table, derived via immunoSEQ multiplex PCR, lists solely in-frame clones and lacks some. The sample records fewer than 450,000 clones, 70% to 90% being singletons. CDR1 and CDR2 (germline): MGHRA, YSYEKL. The CDR3 extends over 15 amino acids. Losses at the gene ends were 6 bases for V and 7 bases for J; bases not matched to a gene: 9. This receptor was obtained from a woman in her 40s with acute COVID-19. The sequenced sample consisted of PBMCs or T cells enriched from blood (not recorded which). The gene calls are TRBV4-1 and TRBJ2-2; 9 bases map to TRBD2. The CDR3 nucleotides are TGCGCCAGCAGACTCGCGGGGGGGCAGGGCGGGGAGCTGTTTTTT. This codes for CASRLAGGQGGELFF.